A single sample is the source of the 24 T cell receptor beta chains below, sequenced in a study of T cells in Graves' hyperthyroidism and ophthalmopathy. The TCR beta CDR3 regions underwent amplification using RNA transcripts as the source. The HTBI primer set was used in a first-round RT-PCR of the TCR CDR3. TCRdb analysed the multiplex PCR reads with MiXCR anew, one entry per CDR3 protein. The sample holds fewer than 250,000 distinct CDR3 sequences; 17% are singletons and the top ten take 50%. The sample consisted of blood. These receptors were collected from a middle-aged man with Graves' hyperthyroidism.

The chain employs TRBV4-1 and TRBJ1-2, with D uncertain. CDR1 is MGHRA and CDR2 is YSYEKL in the germline V gene. V lost 0 bases and J lost 4, with 18 bases in between. This CDR3 comprises 17 residues. The CDR3 spells CASSQERDSEGIYGYTF. CDR3 sequence (DNA): TGCGCCAGCAGCCAAGAACGCGACTCGGAAGGGATCTATGGCTACACCTTC.

The gene calls are TRBV12-3 or TRBV12-4 and TRBJ2-2; maybe TRBD2 (7 bases). V was shortened by 3 bases and J by 2 bases, with 19 bases between the two germline ends. The CDR3 consists of 18 residues. DNA of the CDR3: TGTGCCAGCAGTTTTTTCCTGGGGGCTAGCGGAAACACCGGGGAGCTGTTTTTT. It is translated as CASSFFLGASGNTGELFF.

The table lists this clonotype with many counts. This chain links TRBV5-1 with TRBJ2-2, with TRBD1 as a possible D gene (6 bases). The V gene lost 0 bases and the J gene lost 5 bases, with 14 bases spanning the gap. Germline V gene data show CDR1 as SGHRS and CDR2 as YFSETQ. CDR3 size: 16 residues. CDR3 nucleotide sequence: TGCGCCAGCAGCTTGGATGGAGCAAGGGGGACCGGGGAGCTGTTTTTT. It encodes CASSLDGARGTGELFF.

This clonotype was picked up a small number of times. This chain uses TRBV27 with TRBJ2-2, with D possibly called TRBD1 or TRBD2 (7 bases each). The V and J ends lost 7 bases and 2 bases respectively, with 17 bases between them. The CDR3 runs to 16 residues. Per the germline V gene, CDR1 is MNHEY and CDR2 is SMNVEV (reference sequence). The CDR3: CASTPGGRVNTGELFF. CDR3 DNA: TGTGCCAGCACCCCAGGGGGGAGGGTTAACACCGGGGAGCTGTTTTTT.

This clonotype showed up many times. The CDR3 is CASSFLGTDTQYF. CDR3 nucleotides: TGTGCCAGCAGTTTCCTCGGGACAGATACGCAGTATTTT. The chain couples TRBV12-3 or TRBV12-4 to TRBJ2-3; unclear D gene. The CDR3 extends over 13 amino acids. Between the trimmed V and J ends, which lost 3 bases and 3 bases, there was a span of 7 bases.

This clonotype was picked up many times. The chain is built from TRBV29-1 and TRBJ1-4; TRBD1 is a possible D gene (6 bases). Trimming pared 7 bases from V and 2 bases from J, leaving 11 bases between. Per germline, CDR1 SQVTM and CDR2 ANQGSEA. This CDR3 comprises 13 residues. CDR3 protein: CSALGGTNEKLFF. DNA of the CDR3: TGCAGCGCCTTAGGGGGGACTAATGAAAAACTGTTTTTT.

This clonotype came up a few times. The chain employs TRBV30 and TRBJ2-3; D may be TRBD2 (6 bases). There are 16 residues in the CDR3. Germline values: CDR1 GTSNPN, CDR2 SVGIG (reference sequence). V shed 1 base and J shed 1 base, with 15 bases lying between them. The CDR3 region has the DNA TGTGCCTGGAGTGGTGGAGGGATTCATGGCACAGATACGCAGTATTTT. Its protein is CAWSGGGIHGTDTQYF. Full variable domain (remainder filled in from reference TRBV30 and TRBJ2-3): SQTIHQWPATLVQPVGSPLSLECTVEGTSNPNLYWYRQAAGRGLQLLFYSVGIGQISSEVPQNLSASRPQDRQFILSSKKLLLSDSGFYLCAWSGGGIHGTDTQYFGPGTRLTVL.

This clonotype has only a few counts. The chain uses TRBV4-2 and TRBJ2-1; 13 bases agree with TRBD2. Germline V CDR1 and CDR2: LGHNA, YNFKEQ. Unmatched junction bases numbered 8, after V lost 1 base and J lost 2 bases. The CDR3 spans 19 residues. CDR3 DNA sequence: TGTGCCAGCAGCCAAGCAGGACTAGCGGGAGTAGGTCCCTACAATGAGCAGTTCTTC. Translated: CASSQAGLAGVGPYNEQFF.

The chain uses TRBV27 and TRBJ2-1; D might be TRBD1 or TRBD2, each matching 5 bases. This CDR3 contains 14 residues. The V and J ends lost 5 bases and 2 bases respectively, with 10 bases between them. Germline loops: CDR1 MNHEY, CDR2 SMNVEV (reference sequence). The CDR3 spells CASSLGDAYNEQFF. CDR3 in DNA: TGTGCCAGCAGTCTGGGGGATGCCTACAATGAGCAGTTCTTC.

This clonotype came up many times. CDR3 bases: TGTGCTAGTGGTTTGGTTGTATGGGACTCTAGCTCCTACGAGCAGTACTTC. It yields the protein CASGLVVWDSSSYEQYF. This rearrangement joins TRBV12-5 to TRBJ2-7; a possible D gene is TRBD2 (6 bases). The CDR3 covers 17 residues. Deletions cut 0 bases from V and 0 bases from J, with 15 bases between. Germline V gene lookup returns CDR1 LGHNT and CDR2 FRNRAP.

This clonotype showed up just a few times. The chain recombines TRBV29-1 with TRBJ2-7; perhaps D is TRBD1 or TRBD2 (5 bases each). Trimming left V 4 bases short and J 0 bases short, with 13 bases between. The CDR3 consists of 14 residues. Germline V lookup: CDR1 SQVTM, CDR2 ANQGSEA. The CDR3 sequence: CSVGGLTASYEQYF. CDR3 nucleotides: TGCAGCGTTGGGGGGTTGACGGCCTCCTACGAGCAGTACTTC.

There are many counts of this clonotype. This chain uses TRBV5-1 with TRBJ2-1; D unclear. V was pared by 0 bases and J by 0 bases, with 10 bases between. CDR1 and CDR2 from the germline V gene are SGHRS and YFSETQ. The length of the CDR3 is 16 residues. The CDR3 reads CASSLVSDLSYNEQFF. The CDR3 DNA follows: TGCGCCAGCAGCTTGGTATCCGACCTCTCCTACAATGAGCAGTTCTTC.

V gene TRBV5-1 combines with J gene TRBJ1-3, with D unclear. CDR3 length: 15 residues. Germline CDR1 and CDR2: SGHRS and YFSETQ. Between the trimmed V and J ends, which lost 0 bases and 0 bases, there was a span of 7 bases. The CDR3 spells CASSLVGNSGNTIYF. In DNA form, the CDR3 reads TGCGCCAGCAGCTTGGTGGGGAACTCTGGAAACACCATATATTTT.

This clonotype showed up many times. The rearrangement joins TRBV3-1 to TRBJ2-1, with 10 bases matching TRBD2. V lost 1 base to trimming and J lost 4 bases; unmatched junction nucleotides: 7. The CDR3 contains 17 residues. Germline CDR1 reads LGHDT; CDR2 reads YNNKEL (reference sequence). The CDR3 bases are TGTGCCAGCAGCCAAGCCGGACCTAGCGGGGGTTACAATGAGCAGTTCTTC. This translates into CASSQAGPSGGYNEQFF.

This clonotype showed up just a few times. This rearrangement joins TRBV5-1 to TRBJ2-3; TRBD2 might be the D (6 bases). Germline-derived CDR1 and CDR2 are SGHRS and YFSETQ. V was trimmed by 1 base and J by 3 bases, leaving 15 bases between them. The length of the CDR3 is 16 residues. The CDR3 bases are TGCGCCAGCAGCTTGTTCGGCGGGATCATAACAGATACGCAGTATTTT. It encodes CASSLFGGIITDTQYF.

This clonotype was recorded at least ten times. The J gene is TRBJ2-2, the V gene TRBV12-3 or TRBV12-4; TRBD1 matches 9 bases. The CDR3 runs 16 residues. V shed 6 bases and J 6 bases; nucleotides not matched to a gene: 11. DNA for the CDR3: TGTGCCAGCAGCCCTCTCACAGGGGGCATGGCCGGGGAGCTGTTTTTT. Protein: CASSPLTGGMAGELFF.

This clonotype was counted at least ten times. V usage is TRBV5-1 and J usage is TRBJ1-2; 8 nucleotides align to TRBD1. V was clipped by 3 bases and J by 7 bases; unmatched bases: 8. This CDR3 spans 14 amino acids. Germline values: CDR1 SGHRS, CDR2 YFSETQ. The CDR3 loop reads CASSSTNQGAGYTF. CDR3 DNA: TGCGCCAGCAGCTCAACCAACCAGGGGGCTGGCTACACCTTC.

The V call is TRBV18, the J call TRBJ1-6; tentatively, D is TRBD1 (6 bases). V was shortened by 3 bases and J by 5 bases, with 8 bases between the two germline ends. Germline lookup yields CDR1 KGHSH and CDR2 LQKENI. The CDR3 is made up of 14 amino acids. Written as DNA, the CDR3 is TGTGCCAGCTCACCTGCAGGGGATAATTCACCCCTCCACTTT. Protein: CASSPAGDNSPLHF.

CDR3 coding DNA: TGCGCCAGCAGCTTGGCCAGGGCTAGCGGGAGGGTTTATGAGCAGTTCTTC. Translated: CASSLARASGRVYEQFF. This chain connects TRBV5-1 to TRBJ2-1; 12 positions match TRBD2. Germline trimming cut 0 bases from V and 8 bases from J; bases unmatched to any gene: 9. Per germline, CDR1 SGHRS and CDR2 YFSETQ. This CDR3 spans 17 amino acids.

There are many counts of this clonotype. The V gene is TRBV4-1, the J gene TRBJ2-1; maybe TRBD2 (6 bases). The CDR3 totals 14 residues. V shed 1 base and J shed 8 bases, with 12 bases lying between them. Germline assignment: CDR1 MGHRA and CDR2 YSYEKL. The CDR3 DNA sequence: TGCGCCAGCAGCCAAGTGTTTAGCGGCCATGAGCAGTTCTTC. It encodes CASSQVFSGHEQFF.

The sample holds many counts of this clonotype. The V call is TRBV20-1, the J call TRBJ2-7; 8 positions agree with TRBD2. CDR1 is DFQATT and CDR2 is SNEGSKA in the germline V gene (reference sequence). Losses at the gene ends were 5 bases for V and 4 bases for J; bases not matched to a gene: 16. The CDR3 has 16 amino acids. The CDR3 loop is CSARGRGAAGAYEQYF. The CDR3, as DNA: TGCAGTGCTCGGGGGCGGGGGGCGGCAGGGGCATACGAGCAGTACTTC.

This clonotype was observed many times. The CDR3 spells CASSSRGQGANIQYF. CDR3 coding DNA: TGTGCCAGCAGTAGCCGAGGACAGGGTGCAAACATTCAGTACTTC. The chain carries TRBV28 and TRBJ2-4; 8 nucleotides line up with TRBD1. The trim removed 5 bases at V and 6 bases at J, leaving 9 bases unmatched. Germline values: CDR1 MDHEN, CDR2 SYDVKM. The CDR3 covers 15 residues.

This clonotype was picked up a small number of times. For the CDR3, the DNA is TGCGCCAGCAGCTTCAGGGATGACACAGATACGCAGTATTTT. It translates to CASSFRDDTDTQYF. The chain recombines TRBV5-1 with TRBJ2-3; maybe TRBD1 (5 bases). Trimming shortened V by 2 bases and J by 2 bases, and 9 bases separated the two germline ends. There are 14 residues in the CDR3. CDR1 SGHRS and CDR2 YFSETQ come from the germline V gene.

This chain uses TRBV7-8 with TRBJ1-1, with a weak D call TRBD1 (5 bases). The germline CDR1 and CDR2 sequences are SGHVS and FQNEAQ. Trimming shortened V by 10 bases and J by 6 bases, and 18 bases separated the two germline ends. The CDR3 has 13 residues. The CDR3 here is CATSTGVHSEAFF. The CDR3 DNA is TGTGCCACGAGTACGGGGGTGCACTCTGAAGCTTTCTTT.